A selection of T cell receptor beta chains follows, all from one sample in a study of blood T cell repertoires in COVID-19. Profiling relied on immunoSEQ multiplex PCR, and the TCRdb table lists in-frame clones only, not all of them. The table includes a few hundred thousand clones, roughly 87% detected once. The sequencing input was PBMCs or T cells enriched from blood (not recorded which). The source of these receptors is a woman in her late teens or twenties who had recovered from COVID-19. The CDR3 runs from the conserved cysteine through the conserved F or W.

>TRBV7-2
CASSFTGGTYTDTQYF
>TRBV28
CASSPAKGTGTIRSPLHF
>TRBV7-9
CASSDVAGYNEQFF
>TRBV11-2
CASSPDRVVETQYF
>TRBV7-8
CASSLNRNEKLFF
>TRBV28
CASSAPARRATFSNQPQHF
>TRBV7-6
CASSPGVRGTDTQYF
>TRBV7-2
CASIPNGGQETQYF
>TRBV9
CASSPRPEGEAFF
>TRBV28
CASSLGLYGYTF
>TRBV5-1
CASSLGNTDTQYF
>TRBV7-2
CASSPRRSGVETQYF
>TRBV30
CAWSTGVTGELFF
>TRBV6-1
CASSERWDRGLAGPLYNEQFF
>TRBV5-1
CASSKQGAMNTEAFF
>TRBV11-2
CASSLEQGDYNEQFF
>TRBV6-4
CASSDTGQGATDTQYF
>TRBV7-8
CASSRQGTDTQYF
>TRBV6-2/TRBV6-3
CASSSITGLGQPQHF
>TRBV7-9
CASSFWTGEGTEAFF
>TRBV5-8
CASLAGLELFF
>TRBV27
CASSSPGGSTDTQYF
>TRBV11-2
CASSPTGGITTNEKLFF
>TRBV10-3
CAISLQGPNTGELFF
>TRBV4-2
CASSRMTGEPEAFF
>TRBV28
CASSLIRDRGYIQYF
>TRBV3-1/TRBV3-2
CASSQGPVYEQYF
>TRBV6-5
CASSYGGQAGNEKLFF
>TRBV29-1
CSSRTSGLTGELFF
>TRBV24-1
CATSDLGEGGNQPQHF
>TRBV7-2
CASSLMAGKTYEQYF
>TRBV19
CASTHGRWTGAYGYTF
>TRBV28
CASSSQKGARHEQFF
>TRBV19
CASSMTGSYNEQFF
>TRBV5-1
CASSLADSSGNTIYF
>TRBV6-5
CASGTGGSGNTIYF